The 31 T cell receptor beta chains reported below all come from one sample, sequenced in a study of cytomegalovirus exposure and HLA in healthy donors (TCRdb year 2017). Library construction relied on the immunoSEQ multiplex PCR assay. For the multiplex PCR, a mixture combining 60 forward primers for TCR Vbeta segments and 13 reverse primers for TCR Jbeta segments was used. The immuneACCESS repertoire file appears here via TCRdb, limited to in-frame rearrangements. These files lack a portion of the clones; in checked studies, under half of the deficit traces to unresolved V genes, and the cause of the others is not known. This sample is represented by about 82,000 clones; about 78% of them were singletons. The leading ten clones occupy 3% to 3.5% of the sample. Sample: PBMCs. These receptors all come from a man aged 50 or older in good health and CMV-seronegative.

The chain combines TRBV30 with TRBJ1-3; D perhaps matches TRBD1 (5 bases). Germline CDR1 is GTSNPN and CDR2 is SVGIG (reference sequence). The CDR3 has 16 residues. The ends were cut back, 0 bases at V and 0 bases at J, with 12 bases in the middle. As DNA, the CDR3 is TGTGCCTGGAGTGTACCTGGGGCAGGCTCTGGAAACACCATATATTTT. Amino acid sequence: CAWSVPGAGSGNTIYF. Looking up the rest from reference TRBV30 and TRBJ1-3 gives the full variable domain: SQTIHQWPATLVQPVGSPLSLECTVEGTSNPNLYWYRQAAGRGLQLLFYSVGIGQISSEVPQNLSASRPQDRQFILSSKKLLLSDSGFYLCAWSVPGAGSGNTIYFGEGSWLTVV.

The CDR3 here is CASSERPVCNYGYTF. The CDR3, as DNA: TGCGCCAGCAGTGAGCGCCCAGTTTGCAACTATGGCTACACCTTC. The chain couples TRBV10-1 to TRBJ1-2; D gene uncertain. In germline, CDR1 is WNHNN, CDR2 SYGVQD (reference sequence). V was trimmed by 2 bases and J by 2 bases, leaving 12 bases between them. This CDR3 contains 15 residues.

The V gene is TRBV19, the J gene TRBJ2-1, with D possibly TRBD2 on 5 matching bases. CDR3 length equals 12 residues. Trimming pared 6 bases from V and 9 bases from J, leaving 12 bases between. Germline CDR1 LNHDA, CDR2 SQIVND (reference sequence). CDR3 protein: CASSRTEGEQFF. CDR3 coding DNA: TGTGCCAGTAGCAGGACTGAGGGTGAGCAGTTCTTC.

Here the CDR3 reads CSAGTGIRLFF. The CDR3 nucleotides are TGCAGTGCAGGGACAGGGATCCGACTGTTTTTT. V and J are TRBV20-1 and TRBJ1-4, with 9 positions matching TRBD1. Trimming took 6 bases from V and 13 from J; bases not matched to a gene: 6. Germline V gene data show CDR1 as DFQATT and CDR2 as SNEGSKA (reference sequence). The CDR3 runs 11 residues.

The sample holds a few counts of this clone. The junction shows a germline mismatch at one end, possibly a read error. The chain links TRBV7-7 to TRBJ2-1; no clear D. The CDR3 is 13 amino acids. The germline gives CDR1 SSHAT, CDR2 FNYEAQ (reference sequence). The CDR3 here is CASSLVAIGEQFF. DNA for the CDR3: TGTGCTAGCAGCTTAGTCGCGATTGGTGAGCAGTTCTTC.

The chain links TRBV19 to TRBJ1-2; no clear D gene. Trimming pared 2 bases from V and 8 bases from J, leaving 12 bases between. CDR1 is LNHDA and CDR2 is SQIVND in the germline V gene (reference sequence). This CDR3 has 13 amino acids. CDR3 region: CASSILTGSGYTF. CDR3 coding DNA: TGTGCCAGTAGTATACTGACGGGGTCCGGCTACACCTTC.

The chain couples TRBV5-8 to TRBJ2-3; possibly TRBD2 for D (5 bases). The V gene lost 4 bases and the J gene lost 4 bases, with 16 bases spanning the gap. CDR1 is SGHTS and CDR2 is YDEGEE in the germline V gene. The CDR3 length is 15 residues. The CDR3 DNA sequence: TGTGCCAGCAGCCCCCTGGGTTATAGCGCAGATACGCAGTATTTT. Protein product: CASSPLGYSADTQYF.

This chain uses TRBV4-1 with TRBJ1-6, with 9 bases matching TRBD1. This CDR3 spans 16 amino acids. The V gene end was trimmed by 7 bases and the J gene end by 7 bases; junction bases not matched to a gene: 11. Germline-derived CDR1 and CDR2 are MGHRA and YSYEKL. Here the CDR3 DNA reads TGCGCCAGCACCCTTGCCGAGGACAGGGGAAATTCACCCCTCCACTTT. Protein sequence: CASTLAEDRGNSPLHF.

The table lists this clone with a few counts. The chain couples TRBV7-8 to TRBJ1-1; D may be TRBD1 (6 bases). The V and J ends lost 0 bases and 5 bases respectively, with 13 bases between them. Per the germline V gene, CDR1 is SGHVS and CDR2 is FQNEAQ. The CDR3 runs 15 residues. For the CDR3, the DNA is TGTGCCAGCAGCTTAGCGGTGGGGGCGTGGACTGAAGCTTTCTTT. Its translation is CASSLAVGAWTEAFF.

This clone is a singleton in its sample. J is TRBJ1-2 and V is TRBV28, with 7 positions matching TRBD1. Losses at the gene ends were 8 bases for V and 6 bases for J; bases not matched to a gene: 15. CDR1 and CDR2 (germline): MDHEN, SYDVKM. The CDR3 runs to 15 residues. The CDR3 bases are TGTGCCAGCTGGACGGGATCGAAGACAGGGAATGGCTACACCTTC. This sequence encodes CASWTGSKTGNGYTF.

The chain has TRBV18 and TRBJ2-1; D is ambiguous. V lost 3 bases and J lost 9, with 6 bases in between. CDR1 is KGHSH and CDR2 is LQKENI in the germline V gene. The CDR3 covers 11 residues. CDR3 DNA sequence: TGTGCCAGCTCACCTTCCGGTGAGCAGTTCTTC. It yields the protein CASSPSGEQFF.

There are a few counts of this clone. The J gene is TRBJ2-7, the V gene TRBV7-9; 7 bases match TRBD2. The germline V gene has CDR1 SEHNR and CDR2 FQNEAQ (reference sequence). This CDR3 region has 15 residues. V lost 5 bases to trimming and J lost 2 bases; unmatched junction nucleotides: 9. CDR3 in DNA: TGTGCCAGCAGCCCACGCAGCGGGGTGACCTACGAGCAGTACTTC. Encoded protein: CASSPRSGVTYEQYF.

The V and J genes are TRBV4-3 and TRBJ1-3; 8 bases fit TRBD1. The junction had 11 bases not matched to a gene; V was cut back by 0 bases and J by 4 bases. The CDR3 contains 18 residues. The V gene's germline CDR1 is LGHNA and CDR2 YSLEER. In DNA, the CDR3 is TGCGCCAGCAGCCAAGACCCTCCCCAGGGGGCAGTCGGAAACACCATATATTTT. It codes for CASSQDPPQGAVGNTIYF.

The genes are TRBV25-1 and TRBJ1-6; D is undetermined. V was cut by 3 bases and J by 0 bases, with 9 bases left in between. The CDR3 runs 16 residues. Germline V lookup: CDR1 MGHDK, CDR2 SYGVNS. The CDR3 nucleotides read TGTGCCAGCAGTGACCGGTCCGGCTCCTATAATTCACCCCTCCACTTT. Translating it yields CASSDRSGSYNSPLHF.

The chain uses TRBV5-6 and TRBJ1-2; D is perhaps TRBD1 (5 bases). Trimming took off 6 bases at V and 4 bases at J, with 19 bases between the two ends. Germline values: CDR1 SGHDT, CDR2 YYEEEE. The CDR3 is 15 amino acids. The CDR3 coding sequence is TGTGCCAGCACCCTATCAGTAGGGGATATCTATGGCTACACCTTC. This encodes CASTLSVGDIYGYTF.

The V gene is TRBV27, the J gene TRBJ1-4; D call uncertain. The V and J ends lost 8 bases and 6 bases respectively, with 13 bases between them. CDR1 and CDR2 (germline): MNHEY, SMNVEV (reference sequence). CDR3 length: 13 amino acids. The DNA of the CDR3 is TGTGCCAGCTCGCCGACGGCGGATGAAAAACTGTTTTTT. Its protein is CASSPTADEKLFF.

The genes are TRBV13 and TRBJ2-3; D ambiguous. CDR3 length equals 11 residues. V lost 4 bases to trimming and J lost 6 bases, with 5 bases between them. Germline V gives CDR1 PRHDT, CDR2 FYEKMQ (reference sequence). The CDR3 DNA is TGTGCCAGCAGCTCCGGGGATACGCAGTATTTT. Its protein is CASSSGDTQYF. Supplemented by reference TRBV13 and TRBJ2-3, the full variable domain reads AAGVIQSPRHLIKEKRETATLKCYPIPRHDTVYWYQQGPGQDPQFLISFYEKMQSDKGSIPDRFSAQQFSDYHSELNMSSLELGDSALYFCASSSGDTQYFGPGTRLTVL.

V is TRBV30 and J is TRBJ1-3; D is uncertain. CDR3 size: 13 residues. V was pared by 4 bases and J by 0 bases, with 7 bases between. CDR1 GTSNPN and CDR2 SVGIG come from the germline V gene (reference sequence). CDR3: CAWNSLSGNTIYF. In DNA, the CDR3 is TGTGCCTGGAACTCCCTCTCTGGAAACACCATATATTTT.

The chain joins TRBV18 to TRBJ1-4, with D uncertain. Per germline, CDR1 KGHSH and CDR2 LQKENI. This CDR3 spans 15 amino acids. Trimming removed 6 bases from V and 8 bases from J, with 19 bases in between. CDR3 DNA: TGTGCCAGCTCTTCCGAACAGTCCCTTAGGGAAAAACTGTTTTTT. Encoded protein: CASSSEQSLREKLFF.

This rearrangement joins TRBV6-6 to TRBJ2-7; possibly TRBD1 for D (5 bases). Germline assignment: CDR1 MNHNY and CDR2 SVGAGI (reference sequence). The CDR3 sequence is 15 residues long. V shed 6 bases and J shed 0 bases, with 15 bases lying between them. The CDR3 is CASRTREGASYEQYF. The DNA for the CDR3 is TGTGCCAGCAGGACCAGGGAAGGCGCCTCCTACGAGCAGTACTTC.

The chain combines TRBV15 with TRBJ2-1; D might be TRBD1 (7 bases). There are 15 residues in the CDR3. Trimming took 4 bases from V and 6 from J, leaving 16 bases between them. CDR1 is LNHNV, CDR2 YYDKDF, per germline (reference sequence). The CDR3 loop reads CATSNHRGAGNEQFF. The CDR3 DNA reads as TGTGCCACCAGCAACCACAGGGGAGCGGGCAATGAGCAGTTCTTC.

This clone was found once. The chain is built from TRBV19 and TRBJ2-5; 7 positions match TRBD2. This CDR3 has 15 amino acids. Trimming removed 6 bases from V and 3 bases from J; junction bases left unmatched: 10. Germline V gives CDR1 LNHDA, CDR2 SQIVND (reference sequence). The CDR3 here is CASRKVSGVEETQYF. CDR3 DNA: TGTGCCAGTAGGAAGGTGAGCGGGGTAGAAGAGACCCAGTACTTC.

The chain couples TRBV5-1 to TRBJ2-3; D gene uncertain. The CDR3 extends over 14 amino acids. The germline V gene has CDR1 SGHRS and CDR2 YFSETQ. V lost 4 bases and J 0 bases, leaving 9 bases between the germline ends. The CDR3 DNA follows: TGCGCCAGCAGCCGAACAGCTAGCACAGATACGCAGTATTTT. Translated: CASSRTASTDTQYF.

This clone was found a few times. The genes are TRBV6-5 and TRBJ2-7; 8 positions agree with TRBD1. Germline-derived CDR1 and CDR2 are MNHEY and SVGAGI. This CDR3 has 14 amino acids. The V and J ends lost 5 bases and 5 bases, in that order; junction bases with no gene match: 8. The CDR3 nucleotides are TGTGCCAGCAGTCCCCCAGGGGGCCGAAACGAGCAGTACTTC. This codes for CASSPPGGRNEQYF.

This clone was observed a few times. The rearrangement links TRBV7-9 to TRBJ2-5; 10 nucleotides match TRBD1. CDR1 is SEHNR and CDR2 is FQNEAQ in the germline V gene (reference sequence). V shed 2 bases and J 4 bases; nucleotides not matched to a gene: 4. The CDR3 has 15 amino acids. The chain's CDR3 is CASSLRQGAGETQYF. The DNA for the CDR3 is TGTGCCAGCAGCTTAAGACAGGGGGCGGGAGAGACCCAGTACTTC.

The chain joins TRBV28 to TRBJ1-1; a weak D match, TRBD1 (6 bases). Trimming left V 5 bases short and J 5 bases short, with 9 bases between. CDR3 length: 12 amino acids. Germline V gene sequence: CDR1 MDHEN, CDR2 SYDVKM. CDR3 bases: TGTGCCAGCAGTACCAGGGGAACTGAAGCTTTCTTT. Encoded protein: CASSTRGTEAFF.

The rearrangement links TRBV28 to TRBJ1-5; D remains unclear. Trimming took off 1 base at V and 4 bases at J, with 8 bases between the two ends. CDR1 is MDHEN, CDR2 SYDVKM, per germline. The CDR3 is 14 residues long. CDR3 in amino acids: CASSLLSPNQPQHF. The CDR3 nucleotides are TGTGCCAGCAGTTTATTGAGCCCTAATCAGCCCCAGCATTTT.

The rearrangement uses TRBV7-6 and TRBJ2-5, with D hard to call. The end of the DNA fits TRBJ2-7 better, so the J call may be wrong. The CDR3 runs 11 residues. Germline V CDR1 and CDR2: SGHVS, FNYEAQ. The CDR3 spells CASSIVYEQYF. CDR3 nucleotide sequence: TGTGCCAGCAGCATAGTCTACGAGCAGTACTTC.

This chain's CDR3 is CASSLAGGSAEAFF. CDR3 nucleotides: TGTGCCAGCAGCCTGGCAGGGGGCTCCGCTGAAGCTTTCTTT. The rearrangement links TRBV7-9 to TRBJ1-1, with 8 bases that match TRBD1. The CDR3 totals 14 residues. The trim removed 5 bases at V and 6 bases at J, leaving 8 bases unmatched. The germline CDR1 and CDR2 sequences are SEHNR and FQNEAQ (reference sequence). Full variable domain (remainder filled in from reference TRBV7-9 and TRBJ1-1): DTGVSQNPRHKITKRGQNVTFRCDPISEHNRLYWYRQTLGQGPEFLTYFQNEAQLEKSRLLSDRFSAERPKGSFSTLEIQRTEQGDSAMYLCASSLAGGSAEAFFGQGTRLTVV.

This chain joins TRBV7-2 and TRBJ2-3; D perhaps matches TRBD2 (6 bases). The CDR3 is 16 residues long. In germline, CDR1 is SGHTA, CDR2 FQGNSA. V lost 5 bases, J lost 2 bases, and 17 bases lay in between. The CDR3 here is CASSQLLGGDTDTQYF. In DNA, the CDR3 is TGTGCCAGCAGCCAACTCCTAGGAGGGGACACAGATACGCAGTATTTT.

The chain couples TRBV2 to TRBJ1-5; D call uncertain. V was shortened by 0 bases and J by 10 bases, with 10 bases between the two germline ends. The germline CDR1 and CDR2 sequences are SNHLY and FYNNEI. The CDR3 sequence is 13 residues long. The CDR3 DNA reads TGTGCCAGCAGTGAAGCCGGGTTTGATCCCCAGCATTTT. This translates into CASSEAGFDPQHF.